The rows below give T cell receptor beta chains drawn from one sample of a study of identical twins. MiXCR was run by TCRdb on the 5' RACE reads, yielding one entry per CDR3 protein. This sample has some 1,600,000 distinct CDR3 sequences, with around 29% found just once. Sequencing input: cord blood. Receptors were obtained from a newborn girl in good health. The CDR3 runs from the conserved cysteine through the conserved F or W. A D gene is named only where the DNA matches it firmly. Expanded clones are given a class, and other clones once, few, many or no size at all.

clone_size j_call v_call d_call cdr3_nt cdr3_aa
. TRBJ2-5 TRBV7-2 . TGTGCCAGCAGCTACCACAGGCGCCAGACCCAGTACTTC CASSYHRRQTQYF
. TRBJ2-5 TRBV10-3 . TGTGCCATCAGTCCGACCCAAGAGACCCAGTACTTC CAISPTQETQYF
few TRBJ1-2 TRBV3-1 TRBD1 TGTGCCAGCAGCCCGGGGACAGATAAATATGGCTACACCTTC CASSPGTDKYGYTF
few TRBJ1-4 TRBV6-1 TRBD1 TGTGCCAGCAGTAGTTGGACAGGCGATAATGAAAAACTGTTTTTT CASSSWTGDNEKLFF
few TRBJ2-3 TRBV2 TRBD1 TGTGCCAGCAGTGAGGACAGGGGAGGCACAGATACGCAGTATTTT CASSEDRGGTDTQYF
few TRBJ2-3 TRBV13 . TGTGCCAGCAGCTTACCCCTACCCACAGATACGCAGTATTTT CASSLPLPTDTQYF
few TRBJ1-2 TRBV20-1 . TGCAGTGCTAGTAGGGGAGAAAATGGCTACACCTTC CSASRGENGYTF
few TRBJ2-5 TRBV7-2 . TGTGCCAGCAGCCCGAACTTAGTGTTTCAAGAGACCCAGTACTTC CASSPNLVFQETQYF
few TRBJ2-7 TRBV28 TRBD1 TGTGCCAGCAGCCTAGACAGGGAAGTACACTACGAGCAGTACTTC CASSLDREVHYEQYF
many TRBJ2-5 TRBV7-2 . TGTGCCAGCAGCTTATTCCGTAAAGAGACCCAGTACTTC CASSLFRKETQYF
. TRBJ2-1 TRBV20-1 TRBD2 TGCAGTGCCCGAGCGGCGGGAGGAGCCTACAATGAGCAGTTCTTC CSARAAGGAYNEQFF
once TRBJ2-7 TRBV27 . TGTGCCAGCAGTTTATCTCCAGGGGTATACGAGCAGTACTTC CASSLSPGVYEQYF
. TRBJ2-1 TRBV10-3 TRBD2 TGTGCCATCAGTGACTCAGGGACTAGCGGGAAGGTTGAGCAATTCTTC CAISDSGTSGKVEQFF
. TRBJ2-2 TRBV4-2 TRBD2 TGTGCCAGCAGCTACCAAGTAATAGCGGGACCTACGACCGGGGAGCTGTTTTTT CASSYQVIAGPTTGELFF
few TRBJ2-1 TRBV6-5 TRBD2 TGTGCCAGCAGTAGCCCGGGACTAGGTGTTTACAATGAGCAGTTCTTC CASSSPGLGVYNEQFF
few TRBJ1-2 TRBV7-9 . TGTGCCAGCAGCTTAGAGACTAGCTATGGCTACACCTTC CASSLETSYGYTF
. TRBJ2-3 TRBV15 . TGTGCCACCAGCACTCCAGGGACGGTTAGCACAGATACGCAGTATTTT CATSTPGTVSTDTQYF
. TRBJ1-2 TRBV6-6 . TGTGCCAGCAGTTACTCGAGTCCGTCTGCGGGCTACACCTTC CASSYSSPSAGYTF
few TRBJ1-2 TRBV20-1 . TGCAGTGCTAGGGAGGGGGGCACCACGAACTATGGCTACACCTTC CSAREGGTTNYGYTF
. TRBJ1-2 TRBV6-6 . TGTGCCAGCAGTTACCCGGACAATTCGGGCTACACCTTC CASSYPDNSGYTF
. TRBJ1-6 TRBV6-1 . TGTGCCAGCAGTGAAGGGAGCTCCTATAATTCACCCCTCCACTTT CASSEGSSYNSPLHF
few TRBJ1-6 TRBV28 . TGTGCCAGCAGCCCCGCGGGGCAGACCTATAATTCACCCCTCCACTTT CASSPAGQTYNSPLHF
. TRBJ2-2 TRBV20-1 TRBD2 TGCAGTGCACGAGCTAGCGGGAGAGGCCCCAAGGAGCTGTTTTTT CSARASGRGPKELFF
. TRBJ2-6 TRBV21-1 . TGTGCCAGCAGCAAAGCGGTGGGAGAAATCTCTGGGGCCAACGTCCCGACTTTC CASSKAVGEISGANVPTF
. TRBJ1-5 TRBV24-1 . TGTGCCACCAGTGGACCTGGGACACCCCAGCCCCAGCATTTT CATSGPGTPQPQHF
few TRBJ2-1 TRBV30 . TGTGCCCATACCCCTCTTCCTTACAATGAGCAGTTCTTC CAHTPLPYNEQFF
few TRBJ2-1 TRBV28 . TGTGCCAGCAGTTTGGGGTGGGAGAGCAATGAGCAGTTCTTC CASSLGWESNEQFF
. TRBJ2-1 TRBV19 TRBD2 TGTGCCAGTAGTTGGGCGACTAGCGCGAACAATGAGCAGTTCTTC CASSWATSANNEQFF
. TRBJ2-1 TRBV24-1 TRBD2 TGTGCCACCAGTGATTTTAGCGGGAGAAAGAACAATGAGCAGTTCTTC CATSDFSGRKNNEQFF
. TRBJ2-3 TRBV20-1 TRBD2 TGCAGTGCTAGGGAACTCCGGGACTACACAGATACGCAGTATTTT CSARELRDYTDTQYF
. TRBJ2-1 TRBV19 TRBD1 TGTGCCAGTAGTGAAACCGGGACAGTCTACAATGAGCAGTTTTTC CASSETGTVYNEQFF
. TRBJ2-1 TRBV6-2/TRBV6-3 . TGTGCCAGCAGCCCGGGGAGGAGGAATGAGCAGTTCTTC CASSPGRRNEQFF